This paragraph reports one T cell receptor (beta chain). The target antigen is unknown. This sample is part of a study of shared clonotypes between healthy human individuals. General study findings and limits: Generation of non-shared clonotypes was less probable than generation of clonotypes shared by all four donors. An anticipated effect of sequencing depth on clonotype sharing among donors was recognized.

The CDR3 runs to 18 residues. V was cut by 4 bases and J by 0 bases, with 20 bases left in between. CDR1 is SGDLS, CDR2 YYNGEE, per germline. Clones were sequenced by immunoSEQ multiplex PCR, and TCRdb holds only the in-frame ones, with some missing. In the table there are some 1.1 million clones, approximately 80% of which are singletons. This rearrangement joins TRBV9 to TRBJ2-1; a weak D match, TRBD1 (6 bases). Sequencing was performed on memory CD4+ T cells from PBMCs. Subset: CD45RA-negative fraction. This receptor was taken from a man aged 18 to 30 in good health. Some clones in this sample may be carry-over from other donors' samples. In DNA, the CDR3 is TGTGCCAGCAGCCCCCGAGGGGGAAGGGCAAGCTCCTACAATGAGCAGTTCTTC. It codes for CASSPRGGRASSYNEQFF.